This T cell receptor beta chain was sequenced for a study of blood T cell repertoires in COVID-19 (dated by TCRdb to about 2020). Notes on the research overall: Samples from collaborators originated in the United States, Italy and Spain and spanned both the acute and convalescent phases of COVID-19. Deeply sampled blood TCRbeta repertoires from subjects exposed to, actively infected with, or recovered from COVID-19 were included in the dataset. The repertoires were released in a freely available public database intended as a resource for research on the immune response to SARS-CoV-2. Samples came from the ongoing ImmuneRACE study (first 160 participants) plus 1,254 subjects from 6 global collaborators. A de-identified subject ID, COVID-19 status, age in years and sex were almost always included in the sample metadata. Where HLA class I and class II types were available, the types were taken from metadata supplied by the sample provider, not from assay-based typing. The prospective study material was composed of cDNA or gDNA derived from T cells, B-cell-depleted T cells, or PBMCs. The investigation overall reported the following: Clinical and demographic metadata were provided uncurated, with the amount varying by source and participant.

TCRbeta CDR3 regions were amplified from genomic DNA using the immunoSEQ Assay, a bias-controlled multiplex PCR. Regarding the original processing steps: Nucleated cell counts per sample were estimated from amplification of reference gene primers within the assay. To quantify the absolute abundance of each unique TCRbeta CDR3 rearrangement, sequence reads were collapsed and filtered. For each sample, productive Simpson clonality was calculated by taking the square root of Simpson's diversity index across productive rearrangements. TCRdb stores this immuneACCESS table with in-frame sequences only. Part of the clones is absent; in the studies checked, under half of the shortfall reflects unresolved V genes, and no reason is known for the rest. Clone size and V and J calls were adopted from that table, with D and trimming inferred from the DNA. In this sample the table shows 400,000 or so clones, approximately 85% of which occur a single time. The top ten constitute approximately 2.1% of the sample.

Participants in the prospective study were aged roughly 18 to 89 years, lived in 20 to 30 United States geographic areas, and enrolled through a virtual design. To assign participants to cohorts, the prospective study relied on clinical history that participants themselves reported in a screening survey and a study questionnaire. In the prospective study, whole blood, serum and a nasopharyngeal or oropharyngeal swab were collected from each participant by mobile phlebotomists. Prospective study participants could optionally give additional blood draws and questionnaires over an approximately 2-month period. Before DNA extraction, prospective study blood samples were shipped either frozen or at room temperature. CDR1 is given as KGHSH and CDR2 as LQKENI, both from the germline V gene. Measured from the cysteine to the phenylalanine, the CDR3 is 15 residues long. Solely the CDR3 DNA is kept, with 45 bases framed from the first base. V is reduced by 4 bases and J by 4 bases, leaving a spacing of 16 bases between them.

About this clone itself: What this receptor recognizes is not known. Base qualities are not at hand, and no much larger clone is one base apart.

The receptor comes from a woman aged 40 to 50 with acute COVID-19. Rearrangement joined TRBV18 to TRBJ1-1; possibly the D gene is TRBD1, per 5 matching bases. Specimen: PBMCs or T cells enriched from blood (not recorded which). The CDR3 here reads CASSLSGKDSTEAFF. The DNA reads as follows: TGTGCCAGCTCACTGTCAGGGAAGGATTCCACTGAAGCTTTCTTT.